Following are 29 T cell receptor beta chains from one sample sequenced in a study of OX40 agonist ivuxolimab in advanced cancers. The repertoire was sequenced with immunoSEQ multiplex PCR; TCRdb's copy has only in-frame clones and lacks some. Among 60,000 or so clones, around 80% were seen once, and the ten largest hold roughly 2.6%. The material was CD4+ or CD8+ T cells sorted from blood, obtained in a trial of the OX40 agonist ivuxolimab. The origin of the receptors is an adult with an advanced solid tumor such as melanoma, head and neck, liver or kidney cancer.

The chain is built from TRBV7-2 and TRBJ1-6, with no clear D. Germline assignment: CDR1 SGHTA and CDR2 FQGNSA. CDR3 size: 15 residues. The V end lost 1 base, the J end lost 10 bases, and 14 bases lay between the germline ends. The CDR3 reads CASSLVAAMWSPLHF. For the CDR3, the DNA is TGTGCCAGCAGCTTAGTAGCCGCTATGTGGTCACCCCTCCACTTT.

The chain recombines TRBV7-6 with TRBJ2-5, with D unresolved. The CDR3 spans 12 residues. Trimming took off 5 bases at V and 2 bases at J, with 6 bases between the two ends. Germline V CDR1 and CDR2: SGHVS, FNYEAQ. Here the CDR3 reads CASSPSQETQYF. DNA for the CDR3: TGTGCCAGCAGCCCTAGTCAAGAGACCCAGTACTTC.

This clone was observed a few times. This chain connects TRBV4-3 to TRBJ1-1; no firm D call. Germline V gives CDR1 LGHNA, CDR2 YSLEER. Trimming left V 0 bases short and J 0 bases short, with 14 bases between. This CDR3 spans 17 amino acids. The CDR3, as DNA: TGCGCCAGCAGCCAAGATATCTCCGGAAGAATGAACACTGAAGCTTTCTTT. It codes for CASSQDISGRMNTEAFF.

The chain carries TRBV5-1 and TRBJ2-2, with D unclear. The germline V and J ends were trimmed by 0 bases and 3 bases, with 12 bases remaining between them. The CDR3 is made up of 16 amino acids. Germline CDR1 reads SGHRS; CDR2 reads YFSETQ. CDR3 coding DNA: TGCGCCAGCAGCTTGGCTGCGGCTAGAGACACCGGGGAGCTGTTTTTT. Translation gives CASSLAAARDTGELFF.

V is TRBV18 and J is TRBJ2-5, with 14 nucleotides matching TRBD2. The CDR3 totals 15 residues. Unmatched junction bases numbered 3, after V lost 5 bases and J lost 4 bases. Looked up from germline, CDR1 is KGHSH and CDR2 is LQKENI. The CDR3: CASSEGLAGAETQYF. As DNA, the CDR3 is TGTGCCAGCTCAGAGGGACTAGCGGGGGCAGAGACCCAGTACTTC.

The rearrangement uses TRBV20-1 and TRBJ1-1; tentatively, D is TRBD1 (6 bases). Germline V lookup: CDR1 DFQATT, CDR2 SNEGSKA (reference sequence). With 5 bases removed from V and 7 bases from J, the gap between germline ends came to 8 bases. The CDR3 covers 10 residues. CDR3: CSALDSEAFF. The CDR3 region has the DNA TGCAGTGCTTTGGACAGTGAAGCTTTCTTT.

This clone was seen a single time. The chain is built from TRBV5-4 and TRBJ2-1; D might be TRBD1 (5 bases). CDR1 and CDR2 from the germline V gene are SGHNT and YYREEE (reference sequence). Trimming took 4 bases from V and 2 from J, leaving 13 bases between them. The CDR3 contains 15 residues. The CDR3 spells CASSVDSPAYNEQFF. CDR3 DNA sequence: TGTGCCAGCAGCGTTGACAGCCCAGCCTACAATGAGCAGTTCTTC.

The CDR3 loop is CASSQVIGQPQHF. The DNA for the CDR3 is TGTGCCAGCAGCCAAGTGATAGGTCAGCCCCAGCATTTT. The chain recombines TRBV4-2 with TRBJ1-5; D is unclear. This CDR3 is 13 amino acids long. From germline, CDR1 is LGHNA and CDR2 YNFKEQ. V was trimmed by 1 base and J by 6 bases, leaving 7 bases between them.

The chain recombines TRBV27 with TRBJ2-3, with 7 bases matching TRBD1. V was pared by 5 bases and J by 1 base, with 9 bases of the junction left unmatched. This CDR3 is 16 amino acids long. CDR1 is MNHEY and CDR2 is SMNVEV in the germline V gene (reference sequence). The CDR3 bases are TGTGCCAGCAGTCTTCGGCGACAGGGTGGCACAGATACGCAGTATTTT. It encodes CASSLRRQGGTDTQYF.

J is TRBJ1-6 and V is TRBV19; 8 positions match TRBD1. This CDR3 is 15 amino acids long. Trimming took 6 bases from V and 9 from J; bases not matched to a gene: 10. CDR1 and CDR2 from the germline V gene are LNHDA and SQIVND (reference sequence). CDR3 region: CASRRAGGLGSPLHF. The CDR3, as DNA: TGTGCCAGTAGAAGGGCAGGGGGCTTGGGTTCACCCCTCCACTTT.

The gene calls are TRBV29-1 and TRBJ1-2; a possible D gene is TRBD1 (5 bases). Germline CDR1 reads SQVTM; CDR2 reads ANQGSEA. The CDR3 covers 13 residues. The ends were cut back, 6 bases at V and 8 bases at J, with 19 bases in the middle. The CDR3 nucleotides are TGCAGCGTCGCAATAGGGACGGTCGGCGGCTACACCTTC. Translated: CSVAIGTVGGYTF.

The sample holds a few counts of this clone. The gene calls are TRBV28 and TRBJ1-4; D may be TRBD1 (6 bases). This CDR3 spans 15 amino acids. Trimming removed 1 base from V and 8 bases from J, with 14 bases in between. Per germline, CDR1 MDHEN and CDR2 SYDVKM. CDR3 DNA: TGTGCCAGCAGTTTATCCAAGGGGGGCTTGGAAAAACTGTTTTTT. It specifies CASSLSKGGLEKLFF.

DNA for the CDR3: TGTGCCAGTAGTATATCCGGGGAGAGCAATCAGCCCCAGCATTTT. Protein: CASSISGESNQPQHF. The chain carries TRBV19 and TRBJ1-5, with D unclear. CDR1 is LNHDA, CDR2 SQIVND, per germline (reference sequence). The ends were cut back, 2 bases at V and 1 base at J, with 9 bases in the middle. This CDR3 is built from 15 residues.

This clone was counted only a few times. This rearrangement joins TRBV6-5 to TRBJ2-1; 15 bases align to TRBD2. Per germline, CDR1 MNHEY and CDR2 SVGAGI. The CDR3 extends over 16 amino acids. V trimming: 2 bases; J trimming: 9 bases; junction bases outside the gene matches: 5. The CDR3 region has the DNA TGTGCCAGCAGTTACAGTGGACTAGCGGGGGGGACTGAGCAGTTCTTC. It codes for CASSYSGLAGGTEQFF.

The CDR3 region has the DNA TGTGCCAGCAGCTTCCGCCAGGGGTTCGAAAAACTGTTTTTT. It is translated as CASSFRQGFEKLFF. The chain has TRBV7-2 and TRBJ1-4; D is perhaps TRBD1 (6 bases). V gave up 3 bases and J gave up 8 bases, with 13 bases separating them. This CDR3 has 14 residues. CDR1 and CDR2 from the germline V gene are SGHTA and FQGNSA.

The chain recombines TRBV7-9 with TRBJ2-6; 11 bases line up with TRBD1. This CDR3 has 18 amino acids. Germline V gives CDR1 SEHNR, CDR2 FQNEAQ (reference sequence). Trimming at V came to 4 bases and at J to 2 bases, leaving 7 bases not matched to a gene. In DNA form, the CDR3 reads TGTGCCAGCAGCTCTAATCTGGGACAGGGGGCTGGGGCCAACGTCCTGACTTTC. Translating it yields CASSSNLGQGAGANVLTF.

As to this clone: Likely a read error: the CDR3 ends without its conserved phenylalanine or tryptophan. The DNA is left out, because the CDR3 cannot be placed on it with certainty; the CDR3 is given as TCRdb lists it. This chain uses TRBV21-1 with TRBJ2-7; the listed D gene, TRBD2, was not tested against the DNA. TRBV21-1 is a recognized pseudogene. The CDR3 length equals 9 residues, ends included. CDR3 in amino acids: CASSKKRWI.

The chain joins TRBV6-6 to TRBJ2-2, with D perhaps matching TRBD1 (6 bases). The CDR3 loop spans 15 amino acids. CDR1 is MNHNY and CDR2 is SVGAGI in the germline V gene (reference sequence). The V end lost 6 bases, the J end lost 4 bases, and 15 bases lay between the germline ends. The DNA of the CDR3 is TGTGCCAGCAGGAAACAGGGAAGAGGCACCGGGGAGCTGTTTTTT. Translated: CASRKQGRGTGELFF.

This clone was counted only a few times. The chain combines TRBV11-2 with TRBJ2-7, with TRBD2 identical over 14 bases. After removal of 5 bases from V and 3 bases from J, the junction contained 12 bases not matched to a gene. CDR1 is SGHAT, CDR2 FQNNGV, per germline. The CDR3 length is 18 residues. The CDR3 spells CASSLGLAGGSGNYEQYF. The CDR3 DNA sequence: TGTGCCAGCAGCCTCGGACTAGCGGGGGGATCCGGAAACTACGAGCAGTACTTC.

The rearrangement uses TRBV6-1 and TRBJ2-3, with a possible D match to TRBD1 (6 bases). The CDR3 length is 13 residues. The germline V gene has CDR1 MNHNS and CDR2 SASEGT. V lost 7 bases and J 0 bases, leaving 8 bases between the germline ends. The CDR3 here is CASTTGSTDTQYF. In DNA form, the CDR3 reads TGTGCCAGCACGACAGGTAGCACAGATACGCAGTATTTT.

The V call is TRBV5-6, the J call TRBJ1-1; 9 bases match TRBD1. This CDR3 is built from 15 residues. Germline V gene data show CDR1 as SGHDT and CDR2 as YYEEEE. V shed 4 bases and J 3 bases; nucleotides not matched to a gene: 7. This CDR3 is CASSRDRVVYTEAFF. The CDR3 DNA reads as TGTGCCAGCAGCAGGGACAGGGTAGTTTACACTGAAGCTTTCTTT. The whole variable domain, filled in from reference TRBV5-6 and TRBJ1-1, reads DAGVTQSPTHLIKTRGQQVTLRCSPKSGHDTVSWYQQALGQGPQFIFQYYEEEERQRGNFPDRFSGHQFPNYSSELNVNALLLGDSALYLCASSRDRVVYTEAFFGQGTRLTVV.

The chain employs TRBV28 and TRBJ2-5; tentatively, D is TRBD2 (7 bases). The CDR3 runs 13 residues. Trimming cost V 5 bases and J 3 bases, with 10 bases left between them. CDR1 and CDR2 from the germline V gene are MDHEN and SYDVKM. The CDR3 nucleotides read TGTGCCAGCAGTCGGGGGGCAGAAGAGACCCAGTACTTC. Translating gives CASSRGAEETQYF.

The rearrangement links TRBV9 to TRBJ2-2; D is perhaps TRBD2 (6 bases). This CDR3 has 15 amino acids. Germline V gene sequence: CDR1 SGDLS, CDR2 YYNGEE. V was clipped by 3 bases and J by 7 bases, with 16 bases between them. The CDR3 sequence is CASSGIRLDGGELFF. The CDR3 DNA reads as TGTGCCAGCAGCGGGATCAGACTAGACGGCGGGGAGCTGTTTTTT.

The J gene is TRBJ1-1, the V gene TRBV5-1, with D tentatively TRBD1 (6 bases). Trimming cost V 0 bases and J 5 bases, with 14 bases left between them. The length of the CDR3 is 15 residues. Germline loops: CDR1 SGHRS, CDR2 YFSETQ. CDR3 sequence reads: CASSLVTGGPTEAFF. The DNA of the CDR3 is TGCGCCAGCAGCTTGGTAACGGGGGGCCCAACTGAAGCTTTCTTT.

The CDR3 loop is CASSSRPTGNTEAFF. CDR3 in DNA: TGTGCCAGCAGCTCTCGGCCGACAGGGAACACTGAAGCTTTCTTT. This sequence joins TRBV7-9 and TRBJ1-1; D might be TRBD1 (6 bases). Germline lookup yields CDR1 SEHNR and CDR2 FQNEAQ (reference sequence). Deletions cut 4 bases from V and 1 base from J, with 13 bases between. This CDR3 is 15 amino acids long.

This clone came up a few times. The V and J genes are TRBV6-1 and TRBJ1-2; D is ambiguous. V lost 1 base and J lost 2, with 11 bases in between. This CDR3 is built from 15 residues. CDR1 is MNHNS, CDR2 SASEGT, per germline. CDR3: CASSEGMRQNYGYTF. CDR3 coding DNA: TGTGCCAGCAGTGAAGGTATGCGGCAGAACTATGGCTACACCTTC.

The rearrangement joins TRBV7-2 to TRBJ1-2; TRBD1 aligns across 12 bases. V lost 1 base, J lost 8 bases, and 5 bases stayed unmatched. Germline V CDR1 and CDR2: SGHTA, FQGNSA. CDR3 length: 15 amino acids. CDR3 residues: CASSLVGTGGGGYTF. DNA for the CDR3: TGTGCCAGCAGCTTAGTTGGGACAGGGGGCGGGGGCTACACCTTC. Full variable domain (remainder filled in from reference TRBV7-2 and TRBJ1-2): GAGVSQSPSNKVTEKGKDVELRCDPISGHTALYWYRQSLGQGLEFLIYFQGNSAPDKSGLPSDRFSAERTGGSVSTLTIQRTQQEDSAVYLCASSLVGTGGGGYTFGSGTRLTVV.

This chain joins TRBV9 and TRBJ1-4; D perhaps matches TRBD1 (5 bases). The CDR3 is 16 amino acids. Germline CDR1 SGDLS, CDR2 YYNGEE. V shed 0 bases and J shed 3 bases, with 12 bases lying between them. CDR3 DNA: TGTGCCAGCAGCGTAGGGCTAGGGGAGGCTAATGAAAAACTGTTTTTT. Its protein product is CASSVGLGEANEKLFF.

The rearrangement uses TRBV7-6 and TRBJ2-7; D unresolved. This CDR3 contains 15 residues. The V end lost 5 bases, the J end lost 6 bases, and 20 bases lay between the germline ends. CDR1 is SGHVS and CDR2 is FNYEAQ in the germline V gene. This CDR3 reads CASSPSAGPNGEQYF. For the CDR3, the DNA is TGTGCCAGCAGCCCCTCTGCTGGACCCAATGGCGAGCAGTACTTC.